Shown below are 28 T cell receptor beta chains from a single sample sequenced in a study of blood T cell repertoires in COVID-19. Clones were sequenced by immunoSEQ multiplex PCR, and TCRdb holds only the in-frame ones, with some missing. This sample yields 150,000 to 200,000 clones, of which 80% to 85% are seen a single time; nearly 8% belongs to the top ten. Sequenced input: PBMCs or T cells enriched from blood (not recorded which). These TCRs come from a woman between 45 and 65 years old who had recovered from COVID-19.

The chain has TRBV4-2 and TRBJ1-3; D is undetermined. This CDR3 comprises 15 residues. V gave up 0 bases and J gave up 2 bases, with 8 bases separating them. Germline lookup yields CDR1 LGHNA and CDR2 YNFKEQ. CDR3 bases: TGTGCCAGCAGCCAAGATCGGGTAGCTGGAAACACCATATATTTT. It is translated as CASSQDRVAGNTIYF.

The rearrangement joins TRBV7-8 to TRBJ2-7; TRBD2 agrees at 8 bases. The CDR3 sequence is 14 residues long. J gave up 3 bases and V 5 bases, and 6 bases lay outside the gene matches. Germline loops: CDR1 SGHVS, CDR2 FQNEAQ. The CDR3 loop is CASSPGGGGYEQYF. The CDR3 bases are TGTGCCAGCAGCCCGGGGGGGGGAGGCTACGAGCAGTACTTC.

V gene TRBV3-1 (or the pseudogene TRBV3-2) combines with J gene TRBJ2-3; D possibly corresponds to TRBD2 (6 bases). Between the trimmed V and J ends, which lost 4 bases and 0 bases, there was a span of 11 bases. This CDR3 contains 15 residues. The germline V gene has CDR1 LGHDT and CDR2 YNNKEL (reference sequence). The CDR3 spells CASSPGGASTDTQYF. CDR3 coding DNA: TGTGCCAGCAGCCCCGGCGGGGCCAGCACAGATACGCAGTATTTT.

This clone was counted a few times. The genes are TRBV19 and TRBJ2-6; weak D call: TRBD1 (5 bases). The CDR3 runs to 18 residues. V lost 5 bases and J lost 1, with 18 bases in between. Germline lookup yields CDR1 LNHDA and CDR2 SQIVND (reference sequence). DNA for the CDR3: TGTGCCAGTAGTTCCCCGTTAGGGCAGGGATCTGGGGCCAACGTCCTGACTTTC. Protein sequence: CASSSPLGQGSGANVLTF.

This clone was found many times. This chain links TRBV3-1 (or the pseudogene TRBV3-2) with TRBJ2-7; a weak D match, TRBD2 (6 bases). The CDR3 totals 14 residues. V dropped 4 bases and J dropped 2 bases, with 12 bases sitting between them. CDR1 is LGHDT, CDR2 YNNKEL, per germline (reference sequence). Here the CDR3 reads CASSRATGAYEQYF. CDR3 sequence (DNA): TGTGCCAGCAGCCGGGCGACGGGAGCCTACGAGCAGTACTTC.

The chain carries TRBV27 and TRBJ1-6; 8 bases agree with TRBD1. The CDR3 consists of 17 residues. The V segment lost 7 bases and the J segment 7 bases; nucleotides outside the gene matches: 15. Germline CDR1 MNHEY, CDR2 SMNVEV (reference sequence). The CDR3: CASTFRGTGSSNSPLHF. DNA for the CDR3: TGTGCCAGCACTTTTCGGGGGACAGGATCAAGCAATTCACCCCTCCACTTT.

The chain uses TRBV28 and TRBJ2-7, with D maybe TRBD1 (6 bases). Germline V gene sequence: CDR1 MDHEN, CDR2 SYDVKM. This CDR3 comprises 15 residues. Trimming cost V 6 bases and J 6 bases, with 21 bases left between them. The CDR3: CASSPPITTRGEQYF. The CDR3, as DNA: TGTGCCAGCAGCCCCCCGATAACTACCAGGGGCGAGCAGTACTTC. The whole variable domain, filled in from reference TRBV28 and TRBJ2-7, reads DVKVTQSSRYLVKRTGEKVFLECVQDMDHENMFWYRQDPGLGLRLIYFSYDVKMKEKGDIPEGYSVSREKKERFSLILESASTNQTSMYLCASSPPITTRGEQYFGPGTRLTVT.

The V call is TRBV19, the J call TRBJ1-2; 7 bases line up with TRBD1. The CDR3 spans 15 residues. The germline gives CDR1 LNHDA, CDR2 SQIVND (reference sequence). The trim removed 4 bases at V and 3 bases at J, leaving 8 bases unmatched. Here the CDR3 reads CASSTWDRRDYGYTF. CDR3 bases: TGTGCCAGTAGTACCTGGGACAGAAGGGACTATGGCTACACCTTC.

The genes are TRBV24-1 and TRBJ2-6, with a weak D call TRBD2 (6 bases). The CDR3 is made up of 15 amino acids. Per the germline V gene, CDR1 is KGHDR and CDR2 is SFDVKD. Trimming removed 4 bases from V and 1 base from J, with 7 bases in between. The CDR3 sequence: CATSEAGSGANVLTF. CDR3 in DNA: TGTGCCACCAGTGAGGCGGGATCTGGGGCCAACGTCCTGACTTTC.

The CDR3 is CASSSKGDEKLFF. The CDR3, as DNA: TGTGCCAGCAGTTCTAAGGGGGATGAAAAACTGTTTTTT. The chain is built from TRBV12-3 or TRBV12-4 and TRBJ1-4; tentative D call: TRBD1 (6 bases). Trimming stripped 4 bases from V and 6 bases from J, with 9 bases between. The CDR3 length is 13 residues.

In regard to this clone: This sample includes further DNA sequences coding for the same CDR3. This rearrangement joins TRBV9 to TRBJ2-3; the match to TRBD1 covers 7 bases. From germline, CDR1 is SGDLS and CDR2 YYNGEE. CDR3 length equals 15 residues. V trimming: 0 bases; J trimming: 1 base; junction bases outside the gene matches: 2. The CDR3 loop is CASSVGDRGTDTQYF. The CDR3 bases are TGTGCCAGCAGCGTAGGAGACAGGGGCACAGATACGCAGTATTTT. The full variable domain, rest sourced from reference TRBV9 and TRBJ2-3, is DSGVTQTPKHLITATGQRVTLRCSPRSGDLSVYWYQQSLDQGLQFLIQYYNGEERAKGNILERFSAQQFPDLHSELNLSSLELGDSALYFCASSVGDRGTDTQYFGPGTRLTVL.

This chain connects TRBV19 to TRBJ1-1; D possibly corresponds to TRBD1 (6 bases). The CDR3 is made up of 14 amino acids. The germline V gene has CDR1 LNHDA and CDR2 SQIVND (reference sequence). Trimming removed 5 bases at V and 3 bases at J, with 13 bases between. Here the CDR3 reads CASSRSRQDTEAFF. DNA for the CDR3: TGTGCCAGTAGTCGGTCGAGACAGGACACTGAAGCTTTCTTT.

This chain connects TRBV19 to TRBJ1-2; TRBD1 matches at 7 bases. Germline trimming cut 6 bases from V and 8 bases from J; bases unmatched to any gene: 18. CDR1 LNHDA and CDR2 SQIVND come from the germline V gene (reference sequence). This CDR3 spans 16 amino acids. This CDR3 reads CASSGMSSNRGQGYTF. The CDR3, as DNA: TGTGCCAGTAGCGGAATGTCCTCGAACAGGGGCCAAGGCTACACCTTC.

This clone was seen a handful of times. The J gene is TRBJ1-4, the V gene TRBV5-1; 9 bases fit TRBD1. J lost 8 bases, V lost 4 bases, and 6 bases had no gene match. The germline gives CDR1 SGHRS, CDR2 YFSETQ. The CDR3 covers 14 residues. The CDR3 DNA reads TGCGCCAGCAGCCCGGACAGGGGTGGGGAAAAACTGTTTTTT. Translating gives CASSPDRGGEKLFF.

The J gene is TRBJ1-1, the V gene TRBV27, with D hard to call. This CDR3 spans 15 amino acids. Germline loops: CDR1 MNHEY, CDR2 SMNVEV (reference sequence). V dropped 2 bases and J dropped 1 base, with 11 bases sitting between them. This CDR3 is CASSLNLDWNTEAFF. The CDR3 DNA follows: TGTGCCAGCAGTTTAAATCTAGACTGGAACACTGAAGCTTTCTTT.

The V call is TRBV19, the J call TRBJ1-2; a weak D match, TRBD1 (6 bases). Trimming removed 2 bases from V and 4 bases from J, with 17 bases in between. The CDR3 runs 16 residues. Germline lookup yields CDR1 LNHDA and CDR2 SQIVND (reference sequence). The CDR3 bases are TGTGCCAGTAGTATAAGAGGTGAGGGGGTCCGCTATGGCTACACCTTC. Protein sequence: CASSIRGEGVRYGYTF. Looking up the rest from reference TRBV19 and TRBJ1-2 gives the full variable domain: DGGITQSPKYLFRKEGQNVTLSCEQNLNHDAMYWYRQDPGQGLRLIYYSQIVNDFQKGDIAEGYSVSREKKESFPLTVTSAQKNPTAFYLCASSIRGEGVRYGYTFGSGTRLTVV.

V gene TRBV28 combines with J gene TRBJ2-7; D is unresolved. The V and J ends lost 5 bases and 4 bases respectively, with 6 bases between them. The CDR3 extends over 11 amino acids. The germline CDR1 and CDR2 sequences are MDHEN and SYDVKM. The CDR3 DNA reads TGTGCCAGCAGTAAGCGTTACGAGCAGTACTTC. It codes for CASSKRYEQYF.

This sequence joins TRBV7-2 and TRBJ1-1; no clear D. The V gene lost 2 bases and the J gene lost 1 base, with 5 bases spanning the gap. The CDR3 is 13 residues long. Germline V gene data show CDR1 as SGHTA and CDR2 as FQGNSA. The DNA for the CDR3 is TGTGCCAGCAGCTTAAACAGGAACACTGAAGCTTTCTTT. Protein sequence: CASSLNRNTEAFF.

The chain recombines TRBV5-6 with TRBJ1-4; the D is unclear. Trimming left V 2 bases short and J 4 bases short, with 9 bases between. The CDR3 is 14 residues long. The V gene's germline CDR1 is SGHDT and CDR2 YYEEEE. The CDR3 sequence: CASSLSGINEKLFF. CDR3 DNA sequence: TGTGCCAGCAGCTTAAGCGGGATTAATGAAAAACTGTTTTTT.

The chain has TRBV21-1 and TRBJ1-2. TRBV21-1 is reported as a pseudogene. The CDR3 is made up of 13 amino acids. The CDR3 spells CASSDHRDYGYTF. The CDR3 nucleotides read TGTGCCAGCAGCGACCATCGGGACTATGGCTACACCTTC.

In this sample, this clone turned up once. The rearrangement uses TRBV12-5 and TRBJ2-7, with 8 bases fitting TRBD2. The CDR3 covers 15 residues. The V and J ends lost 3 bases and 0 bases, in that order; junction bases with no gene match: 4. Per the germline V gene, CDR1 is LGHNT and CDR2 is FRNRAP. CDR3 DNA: TGTGCTAGTGGTTTAACTAGCGGAGTCTCCTACGAGCAGTACTTC. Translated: CASGLTSGVSYEQYF.

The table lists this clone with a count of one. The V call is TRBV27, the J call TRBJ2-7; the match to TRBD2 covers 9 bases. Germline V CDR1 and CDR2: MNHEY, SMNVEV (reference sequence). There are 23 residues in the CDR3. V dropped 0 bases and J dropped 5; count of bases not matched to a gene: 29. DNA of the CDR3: TGTGCCAGCAGTTTATCATCACCCTCCTTTTTTTTGCGGGAGGGCCGGGGGAGCAACGAGCAGTACTTC. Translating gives CASSLSSPSFFLREGRGSNEQYF.

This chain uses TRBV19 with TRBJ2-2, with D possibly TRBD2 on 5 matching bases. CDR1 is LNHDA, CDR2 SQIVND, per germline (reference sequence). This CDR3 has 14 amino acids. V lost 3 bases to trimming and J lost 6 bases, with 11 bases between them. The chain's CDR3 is CASSIGVWAGELFF. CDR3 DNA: TGTGCCAGTAGTATCGGGGTATGGGCCGGGGAGCTGTTTTTT. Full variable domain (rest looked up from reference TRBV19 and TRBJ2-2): DGGITQSPKYLFRKEGQNVTLSCEQNLNHDAMYWYRQDPGQGLRLIYYSQIVNDFQKGDIAEGYSVSREKKESFPLTVTSAQKNPTAFYLCASSIGVWAGELFFGEGSRLTVL.

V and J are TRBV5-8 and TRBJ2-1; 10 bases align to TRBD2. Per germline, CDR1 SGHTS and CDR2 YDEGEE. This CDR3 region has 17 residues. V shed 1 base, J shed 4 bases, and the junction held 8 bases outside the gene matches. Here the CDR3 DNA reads TGTGCCAGCAGCTTGCATTATACTAGCGGGGTATACAATGAGCAGTTCTTC. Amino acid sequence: CASSLHYTSGVYNEQFF.

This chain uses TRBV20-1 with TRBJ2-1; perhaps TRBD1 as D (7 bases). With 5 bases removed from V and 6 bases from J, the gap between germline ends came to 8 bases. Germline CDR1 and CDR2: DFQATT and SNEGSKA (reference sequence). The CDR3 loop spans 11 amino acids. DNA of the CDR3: TGCAGTGCTCAGGGGGGCAATGAGCAGTTCTTC. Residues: CSAQGGNEQFF.

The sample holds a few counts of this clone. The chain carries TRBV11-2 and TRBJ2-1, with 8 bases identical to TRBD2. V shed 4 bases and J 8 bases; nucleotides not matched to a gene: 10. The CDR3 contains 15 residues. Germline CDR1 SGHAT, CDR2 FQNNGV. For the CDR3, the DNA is TGTGCCAGCAGCTCACGGGGGGGCTCTTTCGATGAGCAGTTCTTC. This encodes CASSSRGGSFDEQFF.

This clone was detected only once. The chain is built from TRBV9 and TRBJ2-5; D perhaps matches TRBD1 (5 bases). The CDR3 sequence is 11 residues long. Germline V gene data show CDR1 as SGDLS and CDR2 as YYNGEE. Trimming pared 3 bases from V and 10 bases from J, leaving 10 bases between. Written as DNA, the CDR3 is TGTGCCAGCAGCGAAGGGGCTAGCCAGTACTTC. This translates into CASSEGASQYF.

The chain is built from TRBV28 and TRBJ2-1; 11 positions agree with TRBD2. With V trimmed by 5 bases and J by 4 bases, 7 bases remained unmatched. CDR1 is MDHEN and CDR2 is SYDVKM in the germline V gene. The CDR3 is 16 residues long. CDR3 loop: CASSIFGTSGYNEQFF. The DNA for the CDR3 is TGTGCCAGCAGTATTTTCGGGACTAGCGGATACAATGAGCAGTTCTTC.